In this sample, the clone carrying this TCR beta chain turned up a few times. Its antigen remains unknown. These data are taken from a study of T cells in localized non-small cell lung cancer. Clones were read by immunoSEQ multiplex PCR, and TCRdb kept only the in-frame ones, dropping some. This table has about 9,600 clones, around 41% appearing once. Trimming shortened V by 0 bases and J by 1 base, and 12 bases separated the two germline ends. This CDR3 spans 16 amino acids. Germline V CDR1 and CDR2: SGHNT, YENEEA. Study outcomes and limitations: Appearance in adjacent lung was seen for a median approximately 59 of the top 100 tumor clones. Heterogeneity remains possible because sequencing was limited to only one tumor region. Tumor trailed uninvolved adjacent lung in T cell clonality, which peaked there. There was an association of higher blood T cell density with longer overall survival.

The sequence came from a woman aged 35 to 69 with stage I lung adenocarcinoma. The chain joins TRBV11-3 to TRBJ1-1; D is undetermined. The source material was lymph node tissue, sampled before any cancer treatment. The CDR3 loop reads CASSLEARGSNTEAFF. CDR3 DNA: TGTGCCAGCAGCTTAGAGGCGCGGGGTTCGAACACTGAAGCTTTCTTT. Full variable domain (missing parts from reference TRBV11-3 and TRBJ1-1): EAGVVQSPRYKIIEKKQPVAFWCNPISGHNTLYWYLQNLGQGPELLIRYENEEAVDDSQLPKDRFSAERLKGVDSTLKIQPAELGDSAVYLCASSLEARGSNTEAFFGQGTRLTVV.